This T cell receptor beta chain was profiled in a study of T cell responses to AZD1222 COVID-19 vaccine. The CDR3 totals 18 residues. The junction had 15 bases not matched to a gene; V was cut back by 0 bases and J by 5 bases. Looked up from germline, CDR1 is MGHRA and CDR2 is YSYEKL. Some clones are missing from TCRdb's copy, which holds only in-frame ones; the method was immunoSEQ multiplex PCR. The repertoire includes 90,000 to 120,000 clones, 70% to 90% of them detected once, and 6.5% to 8% sits in the top ten. The sample was peripheral blood, taken on day 0 of AZD1222 vaccination. The source is an adult in good health. This chain uses TRBV4-1 with TRBJ2-7; 8 positions agree with TRBD2. CDR3: CASSQDRTSGAANDEQYF. CDR3 sequence (DNA): TGCGCCAGCAGCCAAGATCGAACTAGCGGAGCAGCCAACGACGAGCAGTACTTC.